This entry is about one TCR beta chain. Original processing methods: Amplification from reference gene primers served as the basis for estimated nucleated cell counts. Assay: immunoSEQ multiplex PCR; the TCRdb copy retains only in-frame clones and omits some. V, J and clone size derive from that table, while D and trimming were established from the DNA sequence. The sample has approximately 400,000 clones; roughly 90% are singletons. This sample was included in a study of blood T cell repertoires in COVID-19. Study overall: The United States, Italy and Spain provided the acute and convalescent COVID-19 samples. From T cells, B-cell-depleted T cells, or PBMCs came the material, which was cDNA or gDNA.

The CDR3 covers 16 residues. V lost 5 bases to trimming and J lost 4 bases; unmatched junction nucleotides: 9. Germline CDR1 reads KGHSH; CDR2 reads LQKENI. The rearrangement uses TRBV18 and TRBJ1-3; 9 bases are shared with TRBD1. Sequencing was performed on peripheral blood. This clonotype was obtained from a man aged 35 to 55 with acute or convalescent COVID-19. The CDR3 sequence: CASSAGGQGTGNTIYF. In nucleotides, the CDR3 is TGTGCCAGCTCAGCAGGGGGACAGGGAACCGGAAACACCATATATTTT.